This entry describes one T cell receptor (beta chain). The data were taken from a study of blood T cell repertoires in COVID-19. The repertoire was sequenced with immunoSEQ multiplex PCR; TCRdb's copy has only in-frame clones and lacks some. The sample consists of some 220,000 clones, more than 75% of them appearing once. The J segment lost 8 bases and the V segment lost 5 bases, leaving 10 bases of the junction unmatched. The CDR3 is 15 residues long. Germline V lookup: CDR1 LNHDA, CDR2 SQIVND (reference sequence). The TCR comes from a human donor in a cohort sampled during active COVID-19. J is TRBJ2-1 and V is TRBV19; 9 bases are a match to TRBD2. Source material: peripheral blood. CDR3 residues: CASSVSGGPTYEQFF. In DNA, the CDR3 is TGTGCCAGTAGTGTAAGCGGGGGGCCGACATATGAGCAGTTCTTC.